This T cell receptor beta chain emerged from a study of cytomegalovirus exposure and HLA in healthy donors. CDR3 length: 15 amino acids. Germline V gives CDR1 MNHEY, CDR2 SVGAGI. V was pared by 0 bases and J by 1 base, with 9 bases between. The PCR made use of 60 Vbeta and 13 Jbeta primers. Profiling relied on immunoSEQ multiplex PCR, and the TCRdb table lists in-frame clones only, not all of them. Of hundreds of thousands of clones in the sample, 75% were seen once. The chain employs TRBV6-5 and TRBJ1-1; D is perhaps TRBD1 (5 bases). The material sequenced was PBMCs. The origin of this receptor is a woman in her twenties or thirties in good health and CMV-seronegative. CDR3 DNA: TGTGCCAGCAGTTACTCTCAGGGAGGGAACACTGAAGCTTTCTTT. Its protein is CASSYSQGGNTEAFF.